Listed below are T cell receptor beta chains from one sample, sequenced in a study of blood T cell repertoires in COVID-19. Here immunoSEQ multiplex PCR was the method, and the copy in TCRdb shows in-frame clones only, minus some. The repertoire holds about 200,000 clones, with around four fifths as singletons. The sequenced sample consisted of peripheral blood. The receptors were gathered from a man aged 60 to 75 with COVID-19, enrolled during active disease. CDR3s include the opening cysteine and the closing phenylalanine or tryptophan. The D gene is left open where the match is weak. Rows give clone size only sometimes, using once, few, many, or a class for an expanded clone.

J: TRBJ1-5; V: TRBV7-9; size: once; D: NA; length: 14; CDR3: CASSFPGDYQPQHF; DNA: TGTGCCAGCAGCTTCCCCGGGGACTATCAGCCCCAGCATTTT
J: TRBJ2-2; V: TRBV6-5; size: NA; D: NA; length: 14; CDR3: CASNPTGGVGELFF; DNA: TGTGCCAGCAACCCCACAGGGGGGGTCGGGGAGCTGTTTTTT
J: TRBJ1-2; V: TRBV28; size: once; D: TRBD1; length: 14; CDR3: CASRPGQGIYGYTF; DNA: TGTGCCAGCAGGCCGGGACAGGGAATCTATGGCTACACCTTC
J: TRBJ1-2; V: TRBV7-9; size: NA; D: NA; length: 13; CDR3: CASSRTDNYGYTF; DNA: TGTGCCAGCAGCCGGACAGACAACTATGGCTACACCTTC
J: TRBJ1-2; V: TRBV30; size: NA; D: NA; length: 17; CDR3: CAWIHPGRTATNYGYTF; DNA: TGTGCCTGGATCCACCCCGGGAGAACAGCTACTAACTATGGCTACACCTTC
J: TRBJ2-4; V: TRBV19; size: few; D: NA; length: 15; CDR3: CASSTGVVSKNIQYF; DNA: TGTGCCAGTAGTACAGGGGTCGTGTCCAAAAACATTCAGTACTTC
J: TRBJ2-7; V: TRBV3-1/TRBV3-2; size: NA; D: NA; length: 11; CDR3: CASSQLYEQYF; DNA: TGTGCCAGCAGCCAACTCTACGAGCAGTACTTC
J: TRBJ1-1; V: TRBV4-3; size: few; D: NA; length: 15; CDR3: CASSPADTMNTEAFF; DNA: TGCGCCAGCAGCCCTGCCGACACAATGAACACTGAAGCTTTCTTT
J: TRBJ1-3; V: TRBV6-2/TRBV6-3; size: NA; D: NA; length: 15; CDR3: CASSYARGSGNTIYF; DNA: TGTGCCAGCAGTTACGCCAGGGGCTCTGGAAACACCATATATTTT
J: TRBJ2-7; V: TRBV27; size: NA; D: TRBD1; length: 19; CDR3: CASSLSTIIQGANQYEQYF; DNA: TGTGCCAGCAGTTTATCGACTATTATACAGGGGGCAAATCAGTACGAGCAGTACTTC
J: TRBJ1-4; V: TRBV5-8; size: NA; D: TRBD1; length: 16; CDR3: CASSDDRGCSSEKLFF; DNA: TGTGCCAGCAGCGATGACAGGGGGTGTTCATCTGAAAAACTGTTTTTT
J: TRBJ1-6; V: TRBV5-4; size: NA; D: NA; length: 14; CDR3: CASSSQGPIMALHF; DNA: TGTGCCAGCAGCTCACAGGGACCTATTATGGCCCTCCACTTT
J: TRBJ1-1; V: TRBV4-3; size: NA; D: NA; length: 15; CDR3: CASSQDLLGGAEAFF; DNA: TGCGCCAGCAGCCAAGATCTTCTAGGAGGCGCTGAAGCTTTCTTT
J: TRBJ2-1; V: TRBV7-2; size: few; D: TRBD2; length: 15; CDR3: CASSLLGRASNEQFF; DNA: TGTGCCAGCAGCTTACTCGGGAGGGCCTCCAATGAGCAGTTCTTC
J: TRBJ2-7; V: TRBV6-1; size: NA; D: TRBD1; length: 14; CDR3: CASSLRDSLREQYF; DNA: TGTGCCAGCAGTCTCCGGGACAGTCTCCGCGAGCAGTACTTC
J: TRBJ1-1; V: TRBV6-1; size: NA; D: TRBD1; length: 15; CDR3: CASSEATGGMTEAFF; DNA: TGTGCCAGCAGTGAAGCGACAGGGGGCATGACTGAAGCTTTCTTT
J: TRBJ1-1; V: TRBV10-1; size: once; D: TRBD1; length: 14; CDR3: CASSANRGNTEAFF; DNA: TGCGCCAGCAGTGCGAACAGGGGGAACACTGAAGCTTTCTTT
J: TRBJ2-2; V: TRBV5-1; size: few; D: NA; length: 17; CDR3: CASSLTGIFANTGELFF; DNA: TGCGCCAGCAGCTTGACAGGGATCTTCGCGAACACCGGGGAGCTGTTTTTT
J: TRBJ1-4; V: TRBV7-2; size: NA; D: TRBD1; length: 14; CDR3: CASSLVGQGARLFF; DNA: TGTGCCAGCAGCTTAGTAGGGCAGGGGGCAAGACTGTTTTTT
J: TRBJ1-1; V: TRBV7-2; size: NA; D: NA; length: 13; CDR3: CASSLGGGTEAFF; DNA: TGTGCCAGCAGCTTAGGAGGGGGCACTGAAGCTTTCTTT
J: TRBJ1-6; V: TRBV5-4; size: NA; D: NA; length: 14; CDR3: CASSPDTVGSPLHF; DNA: TGTGCCAGCAGCCCGGACACGGTAGGCTCACCCCTCCACTTT
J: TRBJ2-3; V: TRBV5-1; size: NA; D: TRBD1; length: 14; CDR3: CASSQQGSTDTQYF; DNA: TGCGCCAGCAGTCAACAGGGGAGCACAGATACGCAGTATTTT
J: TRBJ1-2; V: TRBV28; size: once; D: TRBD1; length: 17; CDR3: CASSLGTGGFEGYGYTF; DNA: TGTGCCAGCAGTTTAGGGACAGGGGGCTTTGAGGGCTATGGCTACACCTTC
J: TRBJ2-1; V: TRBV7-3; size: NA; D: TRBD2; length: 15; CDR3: CASRQAGAGANEQFF; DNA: TGTGCCAGCAGACAAGCGGGGGCCGGGGCCAATGAGCAGTTCTTC
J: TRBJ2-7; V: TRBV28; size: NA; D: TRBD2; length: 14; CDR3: CASETSGSSYEQYF; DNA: TGTGCCAGCGAGACTAGCGGGAGCTCCTACGAGCAGTACTTC
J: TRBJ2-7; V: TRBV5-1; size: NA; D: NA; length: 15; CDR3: CASSPTDTRAYEQYF; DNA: TGCGCCAGCAGCCCAACTGACACTAGAGCCTACGAGCAGTACTTC
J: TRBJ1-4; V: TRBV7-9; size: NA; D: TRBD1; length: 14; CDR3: CASSTGTGGEKLFF; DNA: TGTGCCAGCAGTACCGGGACAGGGGGCGAAAAACTGTTTTTT
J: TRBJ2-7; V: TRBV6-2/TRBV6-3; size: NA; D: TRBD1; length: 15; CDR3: CASSYSRTGIYEQYF; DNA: TGTGCCAGCAGTTACTCTCGGACAGGAATCTACGAGCAGTACTTC
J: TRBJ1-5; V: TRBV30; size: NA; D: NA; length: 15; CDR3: CAWSVPGLSNQPQHF; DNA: TGTGCCTGGAGTGTACCAGGGCTTAGCAATCAGCCCCAGCATTTT
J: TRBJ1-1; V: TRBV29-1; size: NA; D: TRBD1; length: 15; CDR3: CSAFGQGAGNTEAFF; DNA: TGCAGCGCTTTTGGACAGGGCGCGGGTAACACTGAAGCTTTCTTT
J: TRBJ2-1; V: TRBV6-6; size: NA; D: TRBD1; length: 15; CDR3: CASSPGTGRYNEQFF; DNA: TGTGCCAGCAGTCCGGGGACAGGTCGGTACAATGAGCAGTTCTTC
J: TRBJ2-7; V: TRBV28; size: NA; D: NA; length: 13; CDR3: CASSSPQVTEQYF; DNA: TGTGCCAGCAGTTCACCCCAGGTGACCGAGCAGTACTTC
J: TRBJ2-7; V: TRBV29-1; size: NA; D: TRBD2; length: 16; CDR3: CSVQGRLAGGTYEQYF; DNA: TGCAGCGTCCAAGGGAGACTAGCGGGAGGGACCTACGAGCAGTACTTC
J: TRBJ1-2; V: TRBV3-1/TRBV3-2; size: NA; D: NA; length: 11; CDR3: CASSQGGGYTF; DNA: TGTGCCAGCAGCCAGGGGGGAGGCTACACCTTC
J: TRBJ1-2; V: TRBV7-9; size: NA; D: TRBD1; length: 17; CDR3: CASSLETGGILGYGYTF; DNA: TGTGCCAGCAGCTTAGAGACAGGGGGCATTTTAGGCTATGGCTACACCTTC
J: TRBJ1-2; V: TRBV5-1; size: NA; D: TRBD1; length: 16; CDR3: CASSLAWAGGTYGYTF; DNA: TGCGCCAGCAGCTTGGCCTGGGCAGGGGGGACATATGGCTACACCTTC
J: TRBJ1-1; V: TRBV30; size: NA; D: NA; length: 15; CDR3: CACTKTGTTNTEAFF; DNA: TGTGCCTGTACCAAAACCGGGACAACGAACACTGAAGCTTTCTTT
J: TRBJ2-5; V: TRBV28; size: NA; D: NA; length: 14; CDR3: CASNQGEHWETQYF; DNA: TGTGCCAGCAACCAAGGAGAACACTGGGAGACCCAGTACTTC
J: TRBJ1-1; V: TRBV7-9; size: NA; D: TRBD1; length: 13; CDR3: CASSRGQGGEAFF; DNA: TGTGCCAGCAGCCGAGGACAGGGGGGTGAAGCTTTCTTT
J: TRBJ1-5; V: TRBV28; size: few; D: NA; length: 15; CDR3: CASSLSLGGNQPQHF; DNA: TGTGCCAGCAGTTTATCCTTGGGAGGGAATCAGCCCCAGCATTTT
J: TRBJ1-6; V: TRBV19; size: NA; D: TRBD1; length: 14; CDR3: CASSIRQGNSPLHF; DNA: TGTGCCAGTAGTATAAGACAGGGCAATTCACCCCTCCACTTT
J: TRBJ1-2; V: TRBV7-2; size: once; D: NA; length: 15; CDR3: CASSPLATGPGGYTF; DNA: TGTGCCAGCAGTCCTCTAGCTACAGGGCCAGGTGGCTACACCTTC
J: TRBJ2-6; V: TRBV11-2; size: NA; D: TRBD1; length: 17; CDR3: CASAGQGRGSGANVLTF; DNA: TGTGCCAGCGCCGGACAGGGTCGGGGATCTGGGGCCAACGTCCTGACTTTC
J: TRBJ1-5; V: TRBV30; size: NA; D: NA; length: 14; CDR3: CACTGTANNQPQHF; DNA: TGTGCCTGTACCGGGACTGCGAACAATCAGCCCCAGCATTTT
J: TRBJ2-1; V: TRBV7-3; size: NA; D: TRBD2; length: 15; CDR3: CASSLDSGISDEQFF; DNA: TGTGCCAGCAGCTTAGACAGCGGGATCTCCGATGAGCAGTTCTTC
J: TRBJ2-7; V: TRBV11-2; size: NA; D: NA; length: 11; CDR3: CASSSVYEQYF; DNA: TGTGCCAGCAGCTCGGTCTACGAGCAGTACTTC